The present TCR beta chain was sequenced within a study of CD4+ T cells in melanoma. The study, taken as a whole, reports: A reported correlation linked neoantigen-specific CD4+ T cells to CD8+, macrophage and B cell function. Diverse differentiation states were reported for melanoma neoantigen-specific CD4+ T cells.

TCRdb's copy holds only in-frame clones and misses some; the assay was immunoSEQ multiplex PCR. The table has some 13,000 clones, roughly 80% seen once. Trimming took 0 bases from V and 2 from J; bases not matched to a gene: 5. The CDR3 is 16 amino acids. Germline lookup yields CDR1 SGHRS and CDR2 YFSETQ. This clone was found a few times. Antigen specificity is unknown. The TCR sequence derives from a human donor with melanoma. Material for sequencing was cells from a culture (not recorded whether cultured in vitro). This chain joins TRBV5-1 and TRBJ2-3, with TRBD2 matching 8 bases. Here the CDR3 reads CASSLGTSWATDTQYF. The DNA of the CDR3 is TGCGCCAGCAGCTTGGGGACTAGCTGGGCCACAGATACGCAGTATTTT.